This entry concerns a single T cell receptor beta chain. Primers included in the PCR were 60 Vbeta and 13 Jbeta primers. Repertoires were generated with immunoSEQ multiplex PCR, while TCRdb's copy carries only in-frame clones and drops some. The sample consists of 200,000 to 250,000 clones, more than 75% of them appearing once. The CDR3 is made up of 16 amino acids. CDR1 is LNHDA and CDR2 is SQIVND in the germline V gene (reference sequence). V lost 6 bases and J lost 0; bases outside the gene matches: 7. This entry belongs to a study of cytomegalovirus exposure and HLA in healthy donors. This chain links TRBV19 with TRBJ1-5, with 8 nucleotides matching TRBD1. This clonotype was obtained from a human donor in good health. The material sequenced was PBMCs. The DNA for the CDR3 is TGTGCCAGTAGAGACAGGGGAGGGTATAGCAATCAGCCCCAGCATTTT. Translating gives CASRDRGGYSNQPQHF.